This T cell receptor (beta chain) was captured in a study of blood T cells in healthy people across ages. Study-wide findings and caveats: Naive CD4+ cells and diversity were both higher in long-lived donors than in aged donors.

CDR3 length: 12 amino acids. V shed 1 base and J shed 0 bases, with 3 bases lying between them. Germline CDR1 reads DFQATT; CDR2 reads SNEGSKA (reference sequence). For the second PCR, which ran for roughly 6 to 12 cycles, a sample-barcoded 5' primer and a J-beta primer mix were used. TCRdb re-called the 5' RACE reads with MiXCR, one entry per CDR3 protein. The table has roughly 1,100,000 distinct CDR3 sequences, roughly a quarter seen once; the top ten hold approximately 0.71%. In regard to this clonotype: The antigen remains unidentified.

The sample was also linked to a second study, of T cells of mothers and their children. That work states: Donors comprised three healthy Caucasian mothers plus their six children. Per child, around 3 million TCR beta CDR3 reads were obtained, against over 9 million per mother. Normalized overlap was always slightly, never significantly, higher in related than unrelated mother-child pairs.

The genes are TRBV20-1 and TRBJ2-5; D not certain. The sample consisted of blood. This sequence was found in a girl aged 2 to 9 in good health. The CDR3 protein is CSARGDQETQYF. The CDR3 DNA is TGCAGTGCTAGAGGGGACCAAGAGACCCAGTACTTC.